This T cell receptor beta chain was recovered during a study of cytomegalovirus exposure and HLA in healthy donors. As for the study in general: Early released data had tens of millions of unique TCRs, all coming from HLA-typed donors.

The CDR3 has 16 residues. Germline CDR1 SGHTA, CDR2 FQGTGA. The germline V and J ends were trimmed by 4 bases and 1 base, with 13 bases remaining between them. It was with 60 Vbeta and 13 Jbeta primers that the PCR ran. Repertoires were generated with immunoSEQ multiplex PCR, while TCRdb's copy carries only in-frame clones and drops some. This sample carries under 200,000 clones, roughly 67% of them seen once, and the ten largest clones take approximately 5.4%. The source of this sequence is a woman between 18 and 29 years old in good health and CMV-seropositive. Sequencing used PBMCs. V and J are TRBV7-3 and TRBJ2-2; a weak D match, TRBD1 (6 bases). CDR3 sequence (DNA): TGTGCCAGCAGCTGGACGGGACACAAGAACACCGGGGAGCTGTTTTTT. It codes for CASSWTGHKNTGELFF.